This TCR beta chain was captured in a study of blood T cells in healthy people across ages. Using a J-beta primer mix together with a sample-barcoded 5' primer, a second PCR was run for roughly 6 to 11 cycles. TCRdb processed the 5' RACE reads anew with MiXCR; each CDR3 protein has one entry. This sample carries about 780,000 distinct CDR3 sequences, about 47% of them seen once, and the ten largest clones take 18%. The CDR3 covers 16 residues. CDR1 is MGHRA and CDR2 is YSYEKL in the germline V gene. Trimming took 0 bases from V and 1 from J, leaving 10 bases between them. V is TRBV4-1 and J is TRBJ2-1, with D maybe TRBD2 (5 bases). This TCR was sampled from an older man in good health. The sequenced sample was blood. CDR3 loop: CASSQDRTGSYNEQFF. CDR3 nucleotides: TGCGCCAGCAGCCAAGATCGGACGGGGTCCTACAATGAGCAGTTCTTC.